Shown below are 25 T cell receptor beta chains from a single sample sequenced in a study of cytomegalovirus exposure and HLA in healthy donors. PCR involved 60 Vbeta and 13 Jbeta primers. Only in-frame clones appear in the TCRdb table, and some are missing; sequencing was by immunoSEQ multiplex PCR. The sample carries approximately 67,000 clones, roughly nine tenths recorded once. Sequencing used PBMCs. The source is a woman in her 30s in good health and CMV-seropositive.

V usage is TRBV28 and J usage is TRBJ1-2, with TRBD1 as a possible D gene (6 bases). The CDR3 has 13 residues. In germline, CDR1 is MDHEN, CDR2 SYDVKM. Trimming left V 3 bases short and J 4 bases short, with 9 bases between. The CDR3 loop reads CASSFRTVYGYTF. The CDR3 DNA reads as TGTGCCAGCAGTTTTAGGACAGTCTATGGCTACACCTTC.

This chain uses TRBV28 with TRBJ2-3; D might be TRBD2 (5 bases). The CDR3 runs to 17 residues. CDR1 is MDHEN, CDR2 SYDVKM, per germline. Trimming pared 3 bases from V and 0 bases from J, leaving 16 bases between. CDR3 DNA: TGTGCCAGCAGTTTCCTCAGCGGAGCGGAGAGCACAGATACGCAGTATTTT. As protein: CASSFLSGAESTDTQYF.

The chain joins TRBV5-4 to TRBJ1-2, with TRBD1 identical over 8 bases. Germline-derived CDR1 and CDR2 are SGHNT and YYREEE (reference sequence). The CDR3 totals 15 residues. The junction had 9 bases not matched to a gene; V was cut back by 4 bases and J by 4 bases. As DNA, the CDR3 is TGTGCCAGCAGCCAGGCTACAGGGGGGTTCTATGGCTACACCTTC. It translates to CASSQATGGFYGYTF. Filled out from reference TRBV5-4 and TRBJ1-2, the complete variable domain reads ETGVTQSPTHLIKTRGQQVTLRCSSQSGHNTVSWYQQALGQGPQFIFQYYREEENGRGNFPPRFSGLQFPNYSSELNVNALELDDSALYLCASSQATGGFYGYTFGSGTRLTVV.

This chain connects TRBV10-2 to TRBJ1-2; a possible D gene is TRBD1 (6 bases). The V end lost 8 bases, the J end lost 1 base, and 11 bases lay between the germline ends. Germline CDR1 WSHSY, CDR2 SAAADI. The CDR3 runs 13 residues. The CDR3 reads CASLGTSNYGYTF. CDR3 sequence (DNA): TGCGCCAGCCTCGGGACAAGTAACTATGGCTACACCTTC.

The count of this clone is one. This sequence joins TRBV10-3 and TRBJ2-1, with D perhaps matching TRBD2 (7 bases). The CDR3 runs to 16 residues. The germline V gene has CDR1 ENHRY and CDR2 SYGVKD. With 0 bases removed from V and 5 bases from J, the gap between germline ends came to 14 bases. CDR3 bases: TGTGCCATCAGTGAGTCGAATGGGGGGGCGAACAATGAGCAGTTCTTC. This sequence encodes CAISESNGGANNEQFF.

As regards this clone: One junction end disagrees with the germline gene, perhaps due to a read error. The chain combines TRBV28 with TRBJ1-6; 9 nucleotides align to TRBD1. Germline V gives CDR1 MDHEN, CDR2 SYDVKM. CDR3 length: 12 amino acids. The CDR3 coding sequence is TGTGCCAGCAGCTTCCCCCGGGACAGGGCCTCTTTT. It specifies CASSFPRDRASF.

This clone was counted between two and nine times. The chain couples TRBV6-4 to TRBJ1-2, with a possible D match to TRBD1 (6 bases). Trimming pared 0 bases from V and 5 bases from J, leaving 7 bases between. The germline V gene has CDR1 MRHNA and CDR2 SNTAGT. CDR3 length equals 13 residues. The CDR3 reads CASSDSGAYGYTF. The CDR3 coding sequence is TGTGCCAGCAGTGACTCGGGGGCTTATGGCTACACCTTC.

The V and J genes are TRBV2 and TRBJ2-3; weak D call: TRBD2 (5 bases). In germline, CDR1 is SNHLY, CDR2 FYNNEI. With 7 bases removed from V and 3 bases from J, the gap between germline ends came to 20 bases. This CDR3 has 16 amino acids. The CDR3 spells CASNQDFLGSTDTQYF. CDR3 DNA: TGTGCCAGCAATCAGGACTTTCTGGGGTCGACAGATACGCAGTATTTT.

The chain links TRBV27 to TRBJ2-3; 8 bases fit TRBD2. With 2 bases clipped from V and 2 bases from J, the junction kept 3 bases outside the gene matches. CDR1 and CDR2 (germline): MNHEY, SMNVEV (reference sequence). This CDR3 is built from 15 residues. Here the CDR3 reads CASSLLAGLTDTQYF. CDR3 DNA: TGTGCCAGCAGTTTACTAGCGGGCCTCACAGATACGCAGTATTTT.

This clone appeared a single time. The chain uses TRBV28 and TRBJ1-5; D may be TRBD1 (6 bases). Germline V gene sequence: CDR1 MDHEN, CDR2 SYDVKM. The V end lost 6 bases, the J end lost 4 bases, and 13 bases lay between the germline ends. CDR3 size: 14 residues. The CDR3 DNA is TGTGCCAGCAGCCAGGACAGCCATAATCAGCCCCAGCATTTT. Residues: CASSQDSHNQPQHF.

This rearrangement joins TRBV7-3 to TRBJ2-7; 12 positions agree with TRBD2. Germline CDR1 and CDR2: SGHTA and FQGTGA. This CDR3 comprises 15 residues. The V segment lost 5 bases and the J segment 7 bases; nucleotides outside the gene matches: 9. CDR3 sequence reads: CASSLLGLAGEEQYF. In DNA, the CDR3 is TGTGCCAGCAGCCTCCTGGGACTAGCGGGCGAGGAGCAGTACTTC.

The chain recombines TRBV11-3 with TRBJ2-7; D might be TRBD2 (6 bases). This CDR3 is built from 16 residues. Germline loops: CDR1 SGHNT, CDR2 YENEEA. Trimming took off 0 bases at V and 7 bases at J, with 19 bases between the two ends. The CDR3: CASSLESGGTLGEQYF. DNA of the CDR3: TGTGCCAGCAGCTTAGAGTCGGGCGGGACTCTGGGTGAGCAGTACTTC.

This chain connects TRBV5-1 to TRBJ2-7, with TRBD2 identical over 8 bases. The CDR3 runs to 15 residues. Germline V gives CDR1 SGHRS, CDR2 YFSETQ. The V gene end was trimmed by 3 bases and the J gene end by 2 bases; junction bases not matched to a gene: 7. CDR3 protein: CASSWGGTSPYEQYF. The DNA of the CDR3 is TGCGCCAGCAGCTGGGGCGGGACTAGTCCCTACGAGCAGTACTTC.

The chain carries TRBV5-5 and TRBJ2-2; 7 nucleotides match TRBD1. Germline CDR1 reads SGHKS; CDR2 reads YYEKEE (reference sequence). CDR3 length: 16 residues. V was clipped by 2 bases and J by 2 bases; unmatched bases: 6. As DNA, the CDR3 is TGTGCCAGCAGCTTTCTCGGGACAGTCAACACCGGGGAGCTGTTTTTT. This translates into CASSFLGTVNTGELFF.

The J gene is TRBJ1-5, the V gene TRBV28; 9 bases map to TRBD1. The CDR3 loop spans 19 amino acids. The V segment lost 4 bases and the J segment 4 bases; nucleotides outside the gene matches: 17. Germline CDR1 is MDHEN and CDR2 is SYDVKM. The CDR3 here is CASSSPGTGFWGGNQPQHF. The DNA for the CDR3 is TGTGCCAGCAGTTCACCCGGGACAGGGTTTTGGGGTGGAAATCAGCCCCAGCATTTT.

This chain uses TRBV13 with TRBJ2-7, with 10 bases identical to TRBD2. The CDR3 length is 15 residues. J lost 4 bases, V lost 6 bases, and 9 bases had no gene match. Germline V lookup: CDR1 PRHDT, CDR2 FYEKMQ (reference sequence). The CDR3 region is CASSPRLAGGYEQYF. As DNA, the CDR3 is TGTGCCAGCAGTCCTAGACTAGCGGGCGGTTACGAGCAGTACTTC. Full variable domain (remainder filled in from reference TRBV13 and TRBJ2-7): AAGVIQSPRHLIKEKRETATLKCYPIPRHDTVYWYQQGPGQDPQFLISFYEKMQSDKGSIPDRFSAQQFSDYHSELNMSSLELGDSALYFCASSPRLAGGYEQYFGPGTRLTVT.

The chain links TRBV4-2 to TRBJ1-2; no firm D call. The CDR3 totals 15 residues. CDR1 is LGHNA and CDR2 is YNFKEQ in the germline V gene. Trimming removed 1 base at V and 5 bases at J, with 14 bases between. The CDR3: CASSQGAGFGYGYTF. Here the CDR3 DNA reads TGTGCCAGCAGCCAAGGTGCAGGCTTCGGATATGGCTACACCTTC.

The chain couples TRBV25-1 to TRBJ1-2, with TRBD1 matching 9 bases. V shed 2 bases and J 2 bases; nucleotides not matched to a gene: 3. Germline assignment: CDR1 MGHDK and CDR2 SYGVNS. The CDR3 runs to 15 residues. The CDR3 DNA is TGTGCCAGCAGTGAAGGGACAGGGTGGAACTATGGCTACACCTTC. Translation: CASSEGTGWNYGYTF.

This chain joins TRBV10-3 and TRBJ2-5; 13 positions match TRBD2. Germline V CDR1 and CDR2: ENHRY, SYGVKD. J lost 5 bases, V lost 10 bases, and 10 bases had no gene match. The CDR3 spans 15 residues. The CDR3 DNA follows: TGTGCCACCGGGACTAGCGGGGCCGAGAAGGAGACCCAGTACTTC. It specifies CATGTSGAEKETQYF.

The chain carries TRBV9 and TRBJ2-1; D is possibly TRBD2 (6 bases). The V gene's germline CDR1 is SGDLS and CDR2 YYNGEE. The CDR3 runs 13 residues. V lost 7 bases and J lost 7, with 15 bases in between. The DNA of the CDR3 is TGTGCCAGCGGTATGGCGGGGTGGAATGAGCAGTTCTTC. Its translation: CASGMAGWNEQFF.

The chain has TRBV27 and TRBJ2-3, with 14 bases identical to TRBD2. This CDR3 is built from 19 residues. V was pared by 3 bases and J by 0 bases, with 8 bases of the junction left unmatched. CDR1 MNHEY and CDR2 SMNVEV come from the germline V gene (reference sequence). The CDR3: CASSFAGLAGAPSTDTQYF. Here the CDR3 DNA reads TGTGCCAGCAGTTTTGCGGGACTAGCGGGAGCCCCTAGCACAGATACGCAGTATTTT.

The chain links TRBV27 to TRBJ2-1; tentative D call: TRBD2 (5 bases). From germline, CDR1 is MNHEY and CDR2 SMNVEV (reference sequence). V gave up 5 bases and J gave up 3 bases, with 14 bases separating them. This CDR3 has 15 amino acids. The CDR3 reads CASSPRDTYYNEQFF. The CDR3 DNA follows: TGTGCCAGCAGTCCCCGGGATACTTACTACAATGAGCAGTTCTTC.

J is TRBJ2-7 and V is TRBV11-3; 10 bases map to TRBD2. Germline CDR1 reads SGHNT; CDR2 reads YENEEA. CDR3 length: 14 residues. Trimming took 5 bases from V and 3 from J; bases not matched to a gene: 4. The CDR3 bases are TGTGCCAGCAGCCCTGGGACTAGCGACTACGAGCAGTACTTC. Its protein product is CASSPGTSDYEQYF.

This clone was seen a few times. V is TRBV5-4 and J is TRBJ1-2; D is possibly TRBD1 (5 bases). The V and J ends lost 4 bases and 3 bases respectively, with 16 bases between them. The CDR3 is 15 amino acids. Per the germline V gene, CDR1 is SGHNT and CDR2 is YYREEE (reference sequence). The CDR3 DNA sequence: TGTGCCAGCAGCCGACCCCCAACAGGCGACTATGGCTACACCTTC. This translates into CASSRPPTGDYGYTF.

This clone was recorded once. The chain uses TRBV6-6 and TRBJ2-1; the D is unclear. V was pared by 6 bases and J by 6 bases, with 6 bases between. Germline loops: CDR1 MNHNY, CDR2 SVGAGI (reference sequence). The CDR3 sequence is 11 residues long. This CDR3 is CASSLSNEQFF. CDR3 nucleotides: TGTGCCAGCAGCCTATCCAATGAGCAGTTCTTC.